Presented here are 27 T cell receptor beta chains from one specimen sequenced in a study of tumor-infiltrating lymphocytes in primary liver carcinoma. Constant-region priming of around 490 ng total RNA yielded TCR beta cDNA. Slightly modified ARM-PCR with three nested multiplex PCR rounds yielded TCR beta libraries. With TRBV1-TRBV30 forward primers and a C-beta reverse primer, the first two PCR rounds were run for around 10 cycles each. TCRdb fed the multiplex PCR reads into MiXCR, producing one record per CDR3 protein. The sample includes approximately 60,000 distinct CDR3 sequences, less than 75% of them seen just once. Each 20-30 mg portion of unsorted bulk tissue served as the source for co-extraction of RNA and DNA. Sequencing was performed on liver tumor tissue from sampling region 2. As to subset: tumor region T2, inferior pole. Receptor source: a man between 35 and 55 years old with primary liver carcinoma and hepatitis B virus infection.

The DNA for the CDR3 is TGTGCCAGCAGCCGAGACCTGGGGGGGATTTCGCCCCTCCACTTT. Translated: CASSRDLGGISPLHF. The chain uses TRBV4-2 and TRBJ1-6; perhaps TRBD1 as D (5 bases). The CDR3 contains 15 residues. V shed 4 bases and J shed 13 bases, with 20 bases lying between them. CDR1 is LGHNA, CDR2 YNFKEQ, per germline.

Only a few counts were recorded for this clonotype. The genes are TRBV6-4 and TRBJ2-3; D remains ambiguous. V lost 5 bases and J lost 1, with 10 bases in between. The CDR3 is 14 amino acids. The germline CDR1 and CDR2 sequences are MRHNA and SNTAGT. In nucleotides, the CDR3 is TGTGCCAGCAGTCCGAGACAAGGCACAGATACGCAGTATTTT. It codes for CASSPRQGTDTQYF.

On this clonotype: This likely comes from a read error, as the CDR3 has no conserved phenylalanine or tryptophan at its end. The chain uses TRBV7-8 and TRBJ2-1; D may be TRBD2 (5 bases). In germline, CDR1 is SGHVS, CDR2 FQNEAQ. The CDR3 runs 14 residues. The CDR3 nucleotides are TGTACCAGCAGCTCCGAGGCACTACTAGATGAGCAGTTCCTC. Translation gives CTSSSEALLDEQFL.

In regard to this clonotype: The junction does not match germline at one end; this may be a read error. The chain joins TRBV11-2 to TRBJ2-5, with D perhaps matching TRBD2 (6 bases). The CDR3 runs to 18 residues. Germline V gene sequence: CDR1 SGHAT, CDR2 FQNNGV. The DNA for the CDR3 is TGTGCCAGCAGCCCTAGCTCAATCCAGGGTGCTGGTCGGGAGACCCGGTACTTC. This translates into CASSPSSIQGAGRETRYF.

Notes on this clonotype: At one end, the junction sequence differs from germline, possibly due to a read error. The rearrangement uses TRBV6-6 and TRBJ2-1; 9 nucleotides align to TRBD2. Germline V lookup: CDR1 MNHNY, CDR2 SVGAGI (reference sequence). This CDR3 region has 16 residues. This CDR3 is CTSSPAPGLAFGEQLF. The CDR3 coding sequence is TGTACCAGCAGTCCAGCACCGGGACTAGCCTTTGGTGAGCAGCTCTTC.

On this clonotype itself: With a much larger clone just one base away, this may be a read error. The chain is built from TRBV29-1 and TRBJ2-1, with D unresolved. The CDR3 runs to 14 residues. Trimming pared 4 bases from V and 4 bases from J, leaving 14 bases between. CDR1 SQVTM and CDR2 ANQGSEA come from the germline V gene. CDR3 sequence reads: CSVAVACGYNEQFF. The DNA for the CDR3 is TGCAGCGTTGCCGTAGCTTGCGGTTACAATGAGCAGTTCTTC.

To note about this clonotype: An end of the junction does not agree with germline; a read error may underlie this. The gene calls are TRBV29-1 and TRBJ2-7; 10 bases are shared with TRBD1. This CDR3 region has 14 residues. Germline assignment: CDR1 SQVTM and CDR2 ANQGSEA. The CDR3 is CSVEGQGARNEQHF. In DNA form, the CDR3 reads TGCAGCGTTGAAGGACAGGGGGCGCGCAACGAGCAGCACTTC.

Notes on this clonotype: This may stem from a read error, because a much larger clone lies one nucleotide away. This chain joins TRBV28 and TRBJ1-1; D unresolved. This CDR3 has 13 amino acids. The ends were cut back, 6 bases at V and 4 bases at J, with 12 bases in the middle. Germline CDR1 MDHEN, CDR2 SYDVKM. CDR3 region: CASRGLVGTEAFF. For the CDR3, the DNA is TGTGCCAGCAGAGGCCTCGTAGGCACTGAAGCTTTCTTT. Looking up the rest from reference TRBV28 and TRBJ1-1 gives the full variable domain: DVKVTQSSRYLVKRTGEKVFLECVQDMDHENMFWYRQDPGLGLRLIYFSYDVKMKEKGDIPEGYSVSREKKERFSLILESASTNQTSMYLCASRGLVGTEAFFGQGTRLTVV.

The chain employs TRBV6-5 and TRBJ2-1, with 9 positions matching TRBD1. The CDR3 contains 16 residues. The V segment lost 2 bases and the J segment 4 bases; nucleotides outside the gene matches: 6. The V gene's germline CDR1 is MNHEY and CDR2 SVGAGI. This chain's CDR3 is CASSYGGQGNYNEQFF. The CDR3 DNA reads as TGTGCCAGCAGTTACGGGGGACAGGGAAATTACAATGAGCAGTTCTTC.

The gene calls are TRBV5-4 and TRBJ2-1; the D gene could be TRBD1 or TRBD2 (6 bases each). CDR1 and CDR2 from the germline V gene are SGHNT and YYREEE (reference sequence). The CDR3 has 18 residues. The V end lost 2 bases, the J end lost 0 bases, and 18 bases lay between the germline ends. The CDR3 sequence: CASSLRGAALSSYNEQFF. The CDR3 DNA follows: TGTGCCAGCAGCTTAAGGGGGGCGGCCCTAAGCTCCTACAATGAGCAGTTCTTC.

Notes on this clonotype: The junction shows a germline mismatch at one end, possibly a read error. The rearrangement uses TRBV6-1 and TRBJ1-5; no reliable D call. Germline lookup yields CDR1 MNHNS and CDR2 SASEGT. This CDR3 has 13 residues. The CDR3: CASTEEEDQPQHF. The CDR3, as DNA: TGTGCCAGCACTGAGGAGGAGGATCAGCCTCAGCATTTT.

In regard to this clonotype: The CDR3 does not close with the conserved phenylalanine or tryptophan, likely indicating a read error. The DNA is omitted, as the CDR3 cannot be located on it reliably, and the CDR3 follows TCRdb's listing. The chain has TRBV11-2 and TRBJ2-5. Both ends counted, the CDR3 spans 14 residues. Germline CDR1 SGHAT, CDR2 FQNNGV. This CDR3 reads CASSLGRSRETQCL.

The gene calls are TRBV4-3 and TRBJ2-1, with D perhaps TRBD1 or TRBD2 (5 bases each). Germline V gene data show CDR1 as LGHNA and CDR2 as YSLEER. The CDR3 is 16 residues long. The germline V and J ends were trimmed by 0 bases and 6 bases, with 15 bases remaining between them. The CDR3 here is CASSQDRGGFRNEQFF. The CDR3 DNA reads as TGCGCCAGCAGCCAAGATAGGGGCGGGTTTCGCAATGAGCAGTTCTTC.

The chain uses TRBV4-3 and TRBJ1-4; 8 nucleotides align to TRBD1. The CDR3 totals 17 residues. Losses at the gene ends were 4 bases for V and 5 bases for J; bases not matched to a gene: 12. CDR1 and CDR2 from the germline V gene are LGHNA and YSLEER. The CDR3 loop reads CASSLSPAGDRNEKLFF. CDR3 bases: TGCGCCAGCAGCCTGTCGCCGGCGGGGGACAGGAATGAAAAACTGTTTTTT.

As for this clonotype: It may be a read error: a sequence one base away is much more abundant. V gene TRBV6-5 combines with J gene TRBJ2-7, with a possible D match to TRBD1 (5 bases). Germline V CDR1 and CDR2: MNHEY, SVGAGI. The germline V and J ends were trimmed by 0 bases and 3 bases, with 12 bases remaining between them. This CDR3 comprises 15 residues. The CDR3 region is CASSYSRVTCYEQYF. As DNA, the CDR3 is TGTGCCAGCAGTTACTCCAGGGTAACTTGCTACGAGCAGTACTTC.

As for this clonotype: A junction boundary mismatches the germline segment, possibly from a read error. The J gene is TRBJ2-2, the V gene TRBV4-1; D possibly corresponds to TRBD2 (6 bases). CDR1 and CDR2 (germline): MGHRA, YSYEKL. This CDR3 comprises 16 residues. The CDR3 here is CASSQADGDRTRELFF. In DNA, the CDR3 is TGCGCCAGCAGCCAAGCTGATGGGGACCGGACCCGGGAGCTGTTTTTC.

Remarks on this clonotype: The junction departs from germline at one end; a sequencing error may be responsible. The CDR3 here is CTSRSGQGGTEAFF. The DNA for the CDR3 is TGTACCAGCAGATCCGGACAGGGAGGGACTGAAGCTTTCTTT. The rearrangement joins TRBV7-8 to TRBJ1-1; 8 bases agree with TRBD1. Germline loops: CDR1 SGHVS, CDR2 FQNEAQ. The CDR3 runs to 14 residues.

As to this clonotype: No conserved phenylalanine or tryptophan is present at the end of the CDR3, so a read error is the likely explanation. V and J are TRBV4-3 and TRBJ2-1, with a tentative D call TRBD1 (5 bases). This CDR3 is 13 amino acids long. Germline loops: CDR1 LGHNA, CDR2 YSLEER. DNA of the CDR3: TGCGCCAACAGCCAAACAGGTTACAATGAGCAGTTCCTC. Residues: CANSQTGYNEQFL.

With respect to this clonotype: Likely a read error: the CDR3 ends without its conserved phenylalanine or tryptophan. The chain couples TRBV11-2 to TRBJ1-1; D is perhaps TRBD1 (5 bases). The CDR3 length is 15 residues. Germline V gives CDR1 SGHAT, CDR2 FQNNGV. CDR3 in DNA: TGTGCCAGTAGTCCGGGGCGTGGAAGTAACACTGATGCTTTCATT. Translating it yields CASSPGRGSNTDAFI.

Worth noting for this clonotype: A junction end diverges from the germline sequence, so it may reflect a read error. The chain is built from TRBV12-3 or TRBV12-4 and TRBJ1-1; D call uncertain. The CDR3 extends over 14 amino acids. The CDR3 sequence is CSSTPGRQNTEAFF. The CDR3 DNA follows: TGTTCCAGCACCCCCGGGAGGCAGAACACTGAAGCTTTCTTT.

In the case of this clonotype: This may come from a read error, since a much larger clone is one base off. V and J are TRBV5-1 and TRBJ2-7, with 15 bases identical to TRBD2. CDR3 length: 15 amino acids. CDR1 is SGHRS and CDR2 is YFSETQ in the germline V gene. The DNA of the CDR3 is TGCGCCAGCAGCCCGGGACTAGCGGGGGGCTACGGGCAGTACTTC. As protein: CASSPGLAGGYGQYF.

As for this clonotype: Because the CDR3 is missing its conserved closing phenylalanine or tryptophan, this is likely a read error. The genes are TRBV20-1 and TRBJ2-7; D is possibly TRBD2 (5 bases). Germline CDR1 and CDR2: DFQATT and SNEGSKA (reference sequence). The CDR3 is 15 amino acids. Trimming stripped 6 bases from V and 7 bases from J, with 25 bases between. CDR3 protein: CSARSMSGSNYEQYY. CDR3 nucleotide sequence: TGCAGTGCGCGTTCCATGAGTGGGAGCAACTATGAGCAGTACTAC.

Comments on this clonotype: Without the conserved terminal phenylalanine or tryptophan, this CDR3 likely stems from a read error. The DNA is omitted, as the CDR3 cannot be located on it reliably, and the CDR3 follows TCRdb's listing. The J gene is TRBJ1-2, the V gene TRBV12-3 or TRBV12-4; the table's TRBD1 call for D was not verified on the DNA. Counting both end residues, the CDR3 totals 13 amino acids. CDR3 loop: CASSRTGDYGCTY.

This chain uses TRBV11-3 with TRBJ1-1; possibly TRBD1 for D (5 bases). The CDR3 has 13 amino acids. Germline V gene sequence: CDR1 SGHNT, CDR2 YENEEA. For the CDR3, the DNA is TGTGTTAGCAGCCTAGACAGGAACACTGAAGCTTTCTTT. Amino acids: CVSSLDRNTEAFF.

On this clonotype itself: At one end the junction does not follow the germline gene, possibly because of a read error. V usage is TRBV11-2 and J usage is TRBJ2-7, with unresolved D. Germline V gene sequence: CDR1 SGHAT, CDR2 FQNNGV. The length of the CDR3 is 15 residues. CDR3 amino acids: CVSSLESGIPGEQYF. CDR3 DNA sequence: TGTGTCAGCAGCTTAGAGTCTGGGATCCCTGGCGAGCAGTACTTC. The full variable domain, with the rest looked up from reference TRBV11-2 and TRBJ2-7, is EAGVAQSPRYKIIEKRQSVAFWCNPISGHATLYWYQQILGQGPKLLIQFQNNGVVDDSQLPKDRFSAERLKGVDSTLKIQPAKLEDSAVYLCVSSLESGIPGEQYFGPGTRLTVT.

The gene calls are TRBV20-1 and TRBJ2-3; D gene uncertain. The CDR3 is made up of 14 amino acids. Trimming shortened V by 2 bases and J by 0 bases, and 9 bases separated the two germline ends. From germline, CDR1 is DFQATT and CDR2 SNEGSKA (reference sequence). CDR3 bases: TGCAGTGCTAGAAGAGCGAGAAGCACAGATACGCAGTATTTT. It yields the protein CSARRARSTDTQYF.

A note on this clonotype: One junction end does not reproduce the germline sequence, and a read error may be involved. The chain carries TRBV6-1 and TRBJ1-2; maybe TRBD1 (5 bases). Germline V gene sequence: CDR1 MNHNS, CDR2 SASEGT. The CDR3 extends over 12 amino acids. The CDR3 is CVSTQDNYGYTF. The DNA of the CDR3 is TGTGTCAGCACCCAGGACAACTATGGCTACACCTTT.